The rows below give T cell receptor beta chains drawn from one sample of a study of T cells in Graves' hyperthyroidism and ophthalmopathy. TCRdb reanalysed the multiplex PCR reads using MiXCR and keeps one entry per CDR3 protein. The sample yields around 620,000 distinct CDR3 sequences, 12% to 15% seen once. Material: blood. The receptors were gathered from a woman aged 18-35 years with Graves' ophthalmopathy. The CDR3 runs from the conserved cysteine through the conserved F or W. The D gene is left open where the match is weak. Size tells how often a clone was seen (once, few, many) or the class of an expanded clone, and some rows leave it out.

size,D,V,J,DNA,CDR3
many,.,TRBV28,TRBJ2-7,TGTGCCAGCAGTTATACCAACCTCGACACGTCCTCCGACGAGCAGTACTTC,CASSYTNLDTSSDEQYF
many,.,TRBV2,TRBJ1-1,TGTGCCAGCAGTGGACGCAGGAAGGGACCTCTCATGAACACTGAAGCTTTCTTT,CASSGRRKGPLMNTEAFF
many,.,TRBV4-1,TRBJ1-4,TGCGCCAGCAGCCAGGCCGGAGCAACTAATGAAAAACTGTTTTTT,CASSQAGATNEKLFF
few,.,TRBV6-1,TRBJ1-3,TGTGCCAGCGGGCTAACAGTCTCTGGAAACACCATATATTTT,CASGLTVSGNTIYF
many,.,TRBV7-2,TRBJ2-7,TGTGCCAGCAGCTTCCACGGTTCCTACGAGCAGTACTTC,CASSFHGSYEQYF
many,TRBD2,TRBV20-1,TRBJ2-7,TGCAGGAGGCCTGGACTAGCGGTAATACTTTACGAGCAGTACTTC,CRRPGLAVILYEQYF
.,.,TRBV20-1,TRBJ2-1,TGCAGTGCTCCGGCGGTGGGGGTTAGCTCCTACAATGAGCAGTTCTTC,CSAPAVGVSSYNEQFF
few,.,TRBV27,TRBJ2-7,TGTGCCAGCAGCGCCCGCGGCTCGGGGCTCTACGAGCAGTACTTC,CASSARGSGLYEQYF
many,.,TRBV4-1,TRBJ2-7,TGCGCCAGCAGCCAAGTAAGCTCCTACGAGCAGTACTTC,CASSQVSSYEQYF
few,.,TRBV19,TRBJ1-1,TGTGCCAGTAGTGACCTACAGGGATTCGACACTGAAGCTTTCTTT,CASSDLQGFDTEAFF
many,.,TRBV12-3/TRBV12-4,TRBJ2-5,TGTGCCAGCAGTGTTCCACCACGGGAGACCCAGTACTTC,CASSVPPRETQYF
.,TRBD1,TRBV7-9,TRBJ2-2,TGTGCCAGCAGCACACAGGGGGCAAACACCGGGGAGCTGTTTTTT,CASSTQGANTGELFF
few,.,TRBV15,TRBJ2-4,TGTGCCACCAGTCCCCACAGGGAAGCCAAAAACATTCAGTACTTC,CATSPHREAKNIQYF
.,.,TRBV4-2,TRBJ2-5,TGTGCCAGCAGCCAAGAGGACGGGAGATATAGGGAGACCCAGTACTTC,CASSQEDGRYRETQYF
many,.,TRBV12-3/TRBV12-4,TRBJ1-2,TGTGCCCTTAGGGGGGTATCTTATGGCTACACCTTC,CALRGVSYGYTF
many,TRBD1,TRBV3-1,TRBJ2-3,TGTGCCAGCAGCCAAACTACAGGGGGTCGAGGGGATACGCAGTATTTT,CASSQTTGGRGDTQYF
.,TRBD2,TRBV10-3,TRBJ2-7,TGTGCCATCAGTGGCGGGAGGGACTACGAGCAGTACTTC,CAISGGRDYEQYF
many,.,TRBV11-2,TRBJ1-4,TGTGCCAGCAGCTTAGGCATTAACGAAAAACTGTTTTTT,CASSLGINEKLFF
many,.,TRBV14,TRBJ2-2,TGTGCCAGCAGCCAGTCCTCCCCGAACACCGGGGAGCTGTTTTTT,CASSQSSPNTGELFF
.,TRBD2,TRBV27,TRBJ2-1,TGTGCCAGCGGGACTAGGGTAGGCGGGAGGGCCGGGTTAAATGAGCAGTTCTTC,CASGTRVGGRAGLNEQFF
many,TRBD2,TRBV11-3,TRBJ2-5,TGTGCCAGCAGCCGAGCGGGAGGGGAGACCCAGTACTTC,CASSRAGGETQYF
many,TRBD2,TRBV6-2/TRBV6-3,TRBJ2-3,TGTGCCAGCAGTTACTCCGGGACTACGACAGATACGCAGTATTTT,CASSYSGTTTDTQYF
.,TRBD1,TRBV7-9,TRBJ2-1,TGTGCCAGCAGCTTAAGACTACCGGGACAGGCCCACAATGAGCAGTTCTTC,CASSLRLPGQAHNEQFF
.,.,TRBV9,TRBJ2-7,TGTGCCAGCAGCGTTGGTTCAGGGCCCAGCGAGCAGTACTTC,CASSVGSGPSEQYF
many,.,TRBV12-3/TRBV12-4,TRBJ2-7,TGTGCCAGCAGTTTAGGTCAAGGCGGTTACTACGAGCAGTACTTC,CASSLGQGGYYEQYF
many,.,TRBV3-1,TRBJ1-1,TGTGCCAGCAGCCAAGGGTTGCCTGAAGCTTTCTTT,CASSQGLPEAFF